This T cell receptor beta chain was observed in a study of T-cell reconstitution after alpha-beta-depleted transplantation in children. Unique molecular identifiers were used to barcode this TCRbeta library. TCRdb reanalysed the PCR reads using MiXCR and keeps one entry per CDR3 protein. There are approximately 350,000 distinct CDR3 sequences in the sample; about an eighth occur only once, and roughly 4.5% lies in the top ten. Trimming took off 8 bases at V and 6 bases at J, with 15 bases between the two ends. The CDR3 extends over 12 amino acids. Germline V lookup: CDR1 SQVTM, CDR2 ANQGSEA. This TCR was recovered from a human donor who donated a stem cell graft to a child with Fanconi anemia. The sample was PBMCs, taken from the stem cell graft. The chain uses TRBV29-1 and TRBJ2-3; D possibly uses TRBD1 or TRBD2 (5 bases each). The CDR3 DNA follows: TGCAGCTCCCTGGGGGTAGTGGATACGCAGTATTTT. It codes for CSSLGVVDTQYF.